This T cell receptor (beta chain) was profiled in a study of cytomegalovirus exposure and HLA in healthy donors. CDR1 and CDR2 from the germline V gene are LNHDA and SQIVND (reference sequence). This CDR3 has 13 residues. V was shortened by 10 bases and J by 6 bases, with 19 bases between the two germline ends. The protocol was immunoSEQ multiplex PCR, while the TCRdb copy is restricted to in-frame clones and leaves out a portion. The sample yields approximately 100,000 clones, 88% seen once. A note on this clone: No antigen is known for it.

Study-level results: Under in vitro conditions, three CMV-associated chains were confirmed as specific for CMV antigens. Reportedly, cytomegalovirus status was diagnosed with high sensitivity and specificity.

The donors were part of the roughly 120-subject validation cohort, which stood apart from the roughly 730-subject first cohort. Specimen: PBMCs. The sequence was collected from a woman aged 18-29 years in good health and CMV-seronegative. The rearrangement joins TRBV19 to TRBJ2-7; D is ambiguous. CDR3 DNA sequence: TGTGCCACCTCCCGAGGATTCCGAAGCGAGCAGTACTTC. As protein: CATSRGFRSEQYF.